The 10 T cell receptor beta chains below were found in one sample sequenced in a study of T-cell memory formation after mild COVID-19. TCRdb redid the calling of the 5' RACE reads with MiXCR, one entry per CDR3 protein. This table holds a few hundred thousand distinct CDR3 sequences, 20% to 25% found once. Sequences were obtained from PBMCs or a T cell subset sorted from them (not recorded which). The receptor set was obtained from an adult woman who had mild COVID-19 (a few samples of this study predate the infection). Cell type and time point are not known.

This clonotype was detected only a few times. V gene TRBV19 combines with J gene TRBJ1-5; the D is unclear. The CDR3 is 13 residues long. The V end lost 9 bases, the J end lost 3 bases, and 12 bases lay between the germline ends. Germline CDR1 is LNHDA and CDR2 is SQIVND (reference sequence). The CDR3 reads CASNGVLNQPQHF. CDR3 nucleotides: TGTGCCAGCAACGGGGTCCTCAATCAGCCCCAGCATTTT. Full variable domain (remainder filled in from reference TRBV19 and TRBJ1-5): DGGITQSPKYLFRKEGQNVTLSCEQNLNHDAMYWYRQDPGQGLRLIYYSQIVNDFQKGDIAEGYSVSREKKESFPLTVTSAQKNPTAFYLCASNGVLNQPQHFGDGTRLSIL.

This chain uses TRBV6-6 with TRBJ2-7; TRBD2 aligns across 9 bases. The CDR3 totals 14 residues. Germline CDR1 and CDR2: MNHNY and SVGAGI (reference sequence). Unmatched junction bases numbered 9, after V lost 8 bases and J lost 4 bases. Written as DNA, the CDR3 is TGTGCCAGCCGAGGGGCGGGGGGGACTTACGAGCAGTACTTC. This gives the protein CASRGAGGTYEQYF.

V is TRBV11-2 and J is TRBJ2-1, with TRBD2 identical over 12 bases. Trimming removed 7 bases from V and 9 bases from J; junction bases left unmatched: 7. The CDR3 is 14 amino acids. The V gene's germline CDR1 is SGHAT and CDR2 FQNNGV. The CDR3 DNA reads TGTGCCAGCACTCGGACTAGCGGGAAGTTTGAGCAGTTCTTC. Translation: CASTRTSGKFEQFF. The entire variable domain, with the rest obtained from reference TRBV11-2 and TRBJ2-1, is as follows: EAGVAQSPRYKIIEKRQSVAFWCNPISGHATLYWYQQILGQGPKLLIQFQNNGVVDDSQLPKDRFSAERLKGVDSTLKIQPAKLEDSAVYLCASTRTSGKFEQFFGPGTRLTVL.

V gene TRBV7-7 combines with J gene TRBJ2-1, with 7 nucleotides matching TRBD1. The CDR3 runs 14 residues. Per the germline V gene, CDR1 is SSHAT and CDR2 is FNYEAQ (reference sequence). After removal of 7 bases from V and 8 bases from J, the junction contained 11 bases not matched to a gene. CDR3 protein: CASIPSTGYHEQFF. CDR3 sequence (DNA): TGTGCCAGCATACCGTCGACAGGGTATCATGAGCAGTTCTTC. The variable domain in full, with the rest retrieved from reference TRBV7-7 and TRBJ2-1, is GAGVSQSPRYKVTKRGQDVTLRCDPISSHATLYWYQQALGQGPEFLTYFNYEAQPDKSGLPSDRFSAERPEGSISTLTIQRTEQRDSAMYRCASIPSTGYHEQFFGPGTRLTVL.

This clonotype was seen a handful of times. V and J are TRBV7-6 and TRBJ2-1, with TRBD1 matching 7 bases. The CDR3 is 15 amino acids. Per germline, CDR1 SGHVS and CDR2 FNYEAQ. V shed 4 bases and J 7 bases; nucleotides not matched to a gene: 10. CDR3 residues: CASSSLDRSGNEQFF. In nucleotides, the CDR3 is TGTGCCAGCAGCTCCCTGGACAGGTCAGGGAATGAGCAGTTCTTC.

This clonotype occurred a few times. This sequence joins TRBV20-1 and TRBJ1-2; 7 positions agree with TRBD1. CDR3 size: 13 residues. The germline V gene has CDR1 DFQATT and CDR2 SNEGSKA (reference sequence). The V and J ends lost 5 bases and 4 bases, in that order; junction bases with no gene match: 7. In DNA form, the CDR3 reads TGCAGTGCTGAAGGGGGCTCATCCTATGGCTACACCTTC. Amino acid sequence: CSAEGGSSYGYTF.

Of note for this clonotype: The germline gene is not matched at one end of the junction; a read error may be the cause. This chain uses TRBV12-3 or TRBV12-4 with TRBJ2-7; D assignment may be TRBD1 or TRBD2 (5 bases each). The CDR3 runs 12 residues. CDR3 sequence: CASSLPFGDQDF. CDR3 DNA sequence: TGTGCCAGCAGTTTGCCCTTTGGGGACCAGGACTTC.

This rearrangement joins TRBV5-1 to TRBJ1-1; tentative D call: TRBD1 (5 bases). Germline CDR1 reads SGHRS; CDR2 reads YFSETQ. The CDR3 has 14 amino acids. Between the trimmed V and J ends, which lost 0 bases and 6 bases, there was a span of 12 bases. CDR3 DNA: TGCGCCAGCAGCTTGGGACAGCGGAATGCTGAAGCTTTCTTT. This translates into CASSLGQRNAEAFF.

J is TRBJ2-7 and V is TRBV5-1; no clear D. The germline V gene encodes CDR1 SGHRS and CDR2 YFSETQ. The V and J ends lost 4 bases and 2 bases respectively, with 10 bases between them. This CDR3 is built from 13 residues. The CDR3 is CASSLLGPYEQYF. The CDR3, as DNA: TGCGCCAGCAGCCTACTTGGCCCCTACGAGCAGTACTTC.

This chain joins TRBV11-3 and TRBJ1-1, with D possibly TRBD1 on 6 matching bases. Germline values: CDR1 SGHNT, CDR2 YENEEA. The ends were cut back, 1 base at V and 5 bases at J, with 14 bases in the middle. This CDR3 spans 15 amino acids. CDR3 bases: TGTGCCAGCAGCTTAGGGGGGGCTTTTTCGACTGAAGCTTTCTTT. It codes for CASSLGGAFSTEAFF.